This is a list of T cell receptor beta chains from one sample in a study of OX40 agonist ivuxolimab in advanced cancers. The method was immunoSEQ multiplex PCR; TCRdb's version includes in-frame clones alone and lacks a portion of them. This sample has more than 70,000 clones, with approximately 91% found just once. This specimen consisted of CD4+ or CD8+ T cells sorted from blood, obtained in a trial of the OX40 agonist ivuxolimab. The receptors shown here come from an adult with an advanced solid tumor such as melanoma, head and neck, liver or kidney cancer. Both conserved end residues are part of each CDR3. The order of the fields is V gene, J gene, D gene, clone size, CDR3 DNA, CDR3 protein. The D gene is left open where the match is weak. Clone size, where shown, is once, few, many, or a class for clones that have expanded.

TRBV4-3	TRBJ2-1	TRBD2	once	TGCGCCAGCAGCCGGCTAAGCGGCGGGAGGGCCTATGAGCAGTTCTTC	CASSRLSGGRAYEQFF
TRBV27	TRBJ1-2	TRBD1	-	TGTGCCAGCAGTTTAAGGGGCCAACAGGGGATCTATGGCTACACCTTC	CASSLRGQQGIYGYTF
TRBV6-1	TRBJ1-2	-	-	TGTGCCAGCAGTGAACTTGGCAGGGGCTACTATGGCTACACCTTC	CASSELGRGYYGYTF
TRBV11-3	TRBJ2-1	-	-	TGTGCCAGCAGCGGGAGCTCCTACAATGAGCAGTTCTTC	CASSGSSYNEQFF
TRBV5-4	TRBJ2-2	TRBD2	-	TGTGCCAGCAGCTTGCGACTAGCGGGGAACACCGGGGAGCTGTTTTTT	CASSLRLAGNTGELFF
TRBV5-1	TRBJ1-6	TRBD1	-	TGCGCCAGCAGCTTGGGACAGGGTTCTAATTCACCCCTCCACTTT	CASSLGQGSNSPLHF
TRBV28	TRBJ1-5	TRBD1	-	TGTGCCAGCAGTTTCGGTGGACAGGGTAGGAGCAATCAGCCCCAGCATTTT	CASSFGGQGRSNQPQHF
TRBV7-9	TRBJ2-4	TRBD2	-	TGTGCCAGCAGCGCAACTAGCGGGAGTGACATTCAGTACTTC	CASSATSGSDIQYF
TRBV18	TRBJ2-7	TRBD1	-	TGTGCCAGCTCACGACAGGGTGAAGGCTACGAGCAGTACTTC	CASSRQGEGYEQYF
TRBV6-6	TRBJ2-3	-	-	TGTGCCAGCAGAGACAGTTCCACAGATACGCAGTATTTT	CASRDSSTDTQYF
TRBV11-2	TRBJ2-1	-	once	TGTGCCAGCAGCTTAGTTGGTAGGAGTGAGCAGTTCTTC	CASSLVGRSEQFF
TRBV2	TRBJ2-3	-	-	TGTGCCAGCAGTGAAAGGAGCGTTACGCAGTATTTT	CASSERSVTQYF
TRBV7-9	TRBJ1-1	-	-	TGTGCCAGCACCGACGGGGTTTGGACTGAAGCTTTCTTT	CASTDGVWTEAFF
TRBV5-6	TRBJ1-1	TRBD1	-	TGTGCCAGCAGCTTTCTAGGGACAGGGGCGAACACTGAAGCTTTCTTT	CASSFLGTGANTEAFF
TRBV11-2	TRBJ2-1	TRBD2	-	TGTGCCAGCAGCTTCTCAGCGGGAGGGGGTGAGCAGTTCTTC	CASSFSAGGGEQFF
TRBV28	TRBJ2-3	-	-	TGTGCCAGCAGTTTATCCGGTCGCGGGAGCACAGATACGCAGTATTTT	CASSLSGRGSTDTQYF
TRBV5-1	TRBJ2-2	-	-	TGCGCCAGCAGCTTCCGGTCCGGGACATACACCGGGGAGCTGTTTTTT	CASSFRSGTYTGELFF
TRBV5-1	TRBJ2-5	TRBD1	-	TGCGCCAGCAGCCAGGGGACAGGGGGACAAGAGACCCAGTACTTC	CASSQGTGGQETQYF
TRBV7-2	TRBJ2-1	-	-	TGTGCCAGCAGCAAACCGGGCCTGGAGTGGAATGAGCAGTTCTTC	CASSKPGLEWNEQFF
TRBV6-6	TRBJ2-4	-	-	TGTGCCAGCAACCGACCCGGACGGGACGAAAACATTCAGTACTTC	CASNRPGRDENIQYF
TRBV18	TRBJ2-7	TRBD1	-	TGTGCCAGCTCACCAACCGGGACAGGGAACCACGAGCAGTACTTC	CASSPTGTGNHEQYF
TRBV2	TRBJ1-3	TRBD1	-	TGTGCCAGCGGGACAGGGGGATTCTCTGGAAACACCATATATTTT	CASGTGGFSGNTIYF
TRBV27	TRBJ2-2	-	-	TGTGCCAGCAGTTTCTCCCTATTAAACACCGGGGAGCTGTTTTTT	CASSFSLLNTGELFF
TRBV28	TRBJ1-3	-	-	TGTGCCAGCAACAGGGTCTCTGGAAACACCATATATTTT	CASNRVSGNTIYF
TRBV27	TRBJ2-3	TRBD2	few	TGTGCCAGCAGTACAAAGGGACTAGTGGGAGATACGCAGTATTTT	CASSTKGLVGDTQYF
TRBV7-2	TRBJ2-7	-	-	TGTGCCAGCAGAGGGGGCGGGACCTACGAGCAGTACTTC	CASRGGGTYEQYF
TRBV5-1	TRBJ2-7	TRBD1	-	TGCGCCAGCAGCTCGGGACAGCTTTACGAGCAGTACTTC	CASSSGQLYEQYF
TRBV13	TRBJ1-6	-	-	TGTGCCAGCAGCTCCCTTGGAGGGGTACCCCTCCACTTT	CASSSLGGVPLHF
TRBV7-8	TRBJ2-7	TRBD1	-	TGTGCCAGCAGCTTATCAGGCAGGGGGCTCTCCTACGAGCAGTACTTC	CASSLSGRGLSYEQYF
TRBV27	TRBJ2-7	-	-	TGTGCCAGCAGTTTAAAAGCGCAGCCCTCCTACGAGCAGTACTTC	CASSLKAQPSYEQYF
TRBV15	TRBJ2-1	TRBD2	-	TGTGCCACCAGCAGAGATCGACTAGCGGGAGTAGATGAGCAGTTCTTC	CATSRDRLAGVDEQFF
TRBV19	TRBJ2-1	-	-	TGTGCCAGTAGTATAGATGCGGCTAGCGTCTCCAATGAGCAGTTCTTC	CASSIDAASVSNEQFF
TRBV7-2	TRBJ2-1	TRBD2	-	TGTGCCAGCAGCCGCCGAGATCCGGGACTAGGCCACGGTGATGAGCAGTTCTTC	CASSRRDPGLGHGDEQFF
TRBV7-3	TRBJ1-5	-	-	TGTGCCAGCAGCTTAAATAGCAATCAGCCCCAGCATTTT	CASSLNSNQPQHF
TRBV6-4	TRBJ1-4	-	-	TGTGCCAGCAGTGACCCTGCAACTAATGAAAAACTGTTTTTT	CASSDPATNEKLFF
TRBV27	TRBJ1-2	TRBD1	-	TGTGCCAGCAGTTTATTCGCTAGTGGGGGACAGGCTAACTATGGCTACACCTTC	CASSLFASGGQANYGYTF
TRBV2	TRBJ2-5	TRBD1	-	TGTGCCAGCAGTGGGACAGGGGGAGAGACCCAGTACTTC	CASSGTGGETQYF
TRBV9	TRBJ2-7	TRBD1	once	TGTGCCAGCAGCGTATCCGGGACAGGGATAGGCGAGCAGTACTTC	CASSVSGTGIGEQYF
TRBV29-1	TRBJ2-1	-	-	TGCAGCGCAGAGGGCAGGGTTTTTCGGAATGAGCAGTTCTTC	CSAEGRVFRNEQFF
TRBV6-5	TRBJ2-7	TRBD2	-	TGTGCCAGCAGGGGACTAGCGGGAGTTTACGAGCAGTACTTC	CASRGLAGVYEQYF
TRBV10-2	TRBJ2-3	-	-	TGCGCCAGCAGTCTTCCCCCGTCGGCAGATACGCAGTATTTT	CASSLPPSADTQYF
TRBV6-5	TRBJ1-2	-	-	TGTGCCAGCAGTTCGGGCAGATCCTATGGCTACACCTTC	CASSSGRSYGYTF
TRBV6-6	TRBJ1-2	-	-	TGTGCCAGCAGTTTCGGCCCTACCTATGGCTACACCTTC	CASSFGPTYGYTF
TRBV28	TRBJ2-1	-	-	TGTGCCAGCAGTCCCCACTCCTACAATGAGCAGTTCTTC	CASSPHSYNEQFF
TRBV15	TRBJ2-1	-	-	TGTGCCACCAGCAGAACCACCGGGACGGATGGCAATGAGCAGTTCTTC	CATSRTTGTDGNEQFF
TRBV14	TRBJ2-1	TRBD2	-	TGTGCCAGCAGCCAAGATGGGGCGGGAGGGCCTAGATCCTACAATGAGCAGTTCTTC	CASSQDGAGGPRSYNEQFF
TRBV6-4	TRBJ1-1	-	-	TGTGCCAGCAGAAAGGACGGGAACACTGAAGCTTTCTTT	CASRKDGNTEAFF
TRBV5-4	TRBJ1-2	TRBD1	-	TGTGCCAGCAGCTTCTCACAGGGGGAAGGCTACACCTTC	CASSFSQGEGYTF
TRBV5-4	TRBJ1-2	-	-	TGTGCCAGCAGCAACCCGGGACGACCTTATGGCTACACCTTC	CASSNPGRPYGYTF